Listed below are T cell receptor beta chains from one sample, sequenced in a study of cytomegalovirus exposure and HLA in healthy donors. Sequencing was performed with immunoSEQ multiplex PCR; in TCRdb, only in-frame clones are kept and a portion is missing. The sample shows about 160,000 clones, approximately 72% of them seen only once. What was sequenced was PBMCs. The receptors shown here come from a man aged 40-49 years in good health and CMV-seropositive. Both conserved end residues are part of each CDR3. D genes are given only for firm matches. The size field is filled for only some rows; it gives once, few, many or a size class.

V	size	D	J	DNA	CDR3
TRBV4-1	-	TRBD2	TRBJ2-3	TGCGCCAGCAGCCAACTCCCACTAGCGGGTAATATAGATACGCAGTATTTT	CASSQLPLAGNIDTQYF
TRBV14	-	TRBD2	TRBJ2-7	TGTGCCAGCAGCCAACTAGCGGGGGCCTACGAGCAGTACTTC	CASSQLAGAYEQYF
TRBV5-1	-	-	TRBJ1-2	TGCGCCAGCAGCAACACCGACAGTGCCTATGGCTACACCTTC	CASSNTDSAYGYTF
TRBV6-5	-	-	TRBJ1-5	TGTGCCAGCAGAGACGGACAGAATCAGCCCCAGCATTTT	CASRDGQNQPQHF
TRBV10-3	-	-	TRBJ1-5	TGTGCCATCAGTGAGGACGGATCCGGGGGAGCCCAGCATTTT	CAISEDGSGGAQHF
TRBV4-3	-	TRBD1	TRBJ2-1	TGCGCCAGCAGCCAAGAAGACAGGGCCGGGTACAATGAGCAGTTCTTC	CASSQEDRAGYNEQFF
TRBV29-1	-	TRBD1	TRBJ1-2	TGCAGCGTGAGGGACAGGGGGTTCGGTGGCTACACCTTC	CSVRDRGFGGYTF
TRBV6-1	-	-	TRBJ1-4	TGTGCCAGCAGTGTGGGCGACGCGCAGGAAAAACTGTTTTTT	CASSVGDAQEKLFF
TRBV9	-	-	TRBJ2-7	TGTGCCAGCAGCCCGAATATACAACTAGCTACCTACGAGCAGTACTTC	CASSPNIQLATYEQYF
TRBV4-2	-	TRBD1	TRBJ1-2	TGTGCCAGCAGCCAAGATAACACAGGGGGGCACTATGGCTACACCTTC	CASSQDNTGGHYGYTF
TRBV4-2	-	TRBD1	TRBJ1-1	TGTGCCAGCAGCCAACCGGACAGGATGAACACTGAAGCTTTCTTT	CASSQPDRMNTEAFF
TRBV5-1	-	-	TRBJ1-4	TGCGCCAGCAGCTTGGTGGGGGGGGCCACTAATGAAAAACTGTTTTTT	CASSLVGGATNEKLFF
TRBV18	few	TRBD1	TRBJ1-2	TGTGCCAGCTCACCACAGGGGGCGGTAGGCTACACCTTC	CASSPQGAVGYTF
TRBV6-1	many	-	TRBJ2-7	TGTGCCAGCAGTGAAGCGGGGGTAGGGGGGGGACGGCAGTACTTC	CASSEAGVGGGRQYF
TRBV7-3	-	TRBD1	TRBJ2-2	TGTGCCAGCAGCCCAGGGACAGGGAAGAACACCGGGGAGCTGTTTTTT	CASSPGTGKNTGELFF
TRBV6-1	once	-	TRBJ1-6	TGTGCCAGCACCCAACTCCCCCTCAATTCACCCCTCCACTTT	CASTQLPLNSPLHF
TRBV28	-	TRBD1	TRBJ1-2	TGTGCCATCGGGACAGCCTCTAACTATGGCTACACCTTC	CAIGTASNYGYTF
TRBV4-1	-	TRBD1	TRBJ1-1	TGCGCCAGCAGCCAAGAAACAGGGGGGAACACTGAAGCTTTCTTT	CASSQETGGNTEAFF
TRBV5-4	few	-	TRBJ2-1	TGTGCCAGCAGCTTGTGGGCAGGGCCTCTCTCCTACAATGAGCAGTTCTTC	CASSLWAGPLSYNEQFF
TRBV5-1	-	-	TRBJ1-5	TGCGCCAGCAGCTTGGGTGGTGGCGGAGGGAATCAGCCCCAGCATTTT	CASSLGGGGGNQPQHF
TRBV30	-	-	TRBJ2-2	TGTGCCGGGGGCAGTTCTTGGGGGGAGCTGTTTTTT	CAGGSSWGELFF
TRBV2	once	TRBD2	TRBJ2-3	TGTGCCAGCACCAGGCGTAGCGGGGTTTTCACAGATACGCAGTATTTT	CASTRRSGVFTDTQYF
TRBV5-4	few	-	TRBJ1-1	TGTGCCAGCAGCTCCCGGACAGTGATGAACACTGAAGCTTTCTTT	CASSSRTVMNTEAFF
TRBV11-1	-	TRBD1	TRBJ2-7	TGTGCCAGCAGCTTAGCGCTGGGACAGTCCTACGAGCAGTACTTC	CASSLALGQSYEQYF
TRBV4-3	-	TRBD1	TRBJ1-1	TGCGCCAGCAGCCATCCGGGACAGGTGAACACTGAAGCTTTCTTT	CASSHPGQVNTEAFF
TRBV5-1	-	TRBD1	TRBJ1-5	TGCGCCAGCAGCTTGGGGACAGGAAGAAGCAATCAGCCCCAGCATTTT	CASSLGTGRSNQPQHF
TRBV6-5	-	TRBD2	TRBJ2-5	TGTGCCAGCAGTGAGAGCGGGGGGGCGGAGACCCAGTACTTC	CASSESGGAETQYF
TRBV7-8	-	TRBD1	TRBJ2-2	TGTGCCAGCAGCTCCAGACAGGGCGGGACCGGGGAGCTGTTTTTT	CASSSRQGGTGELFF
TRBV7-2	once	-	TRBJ1-1	TGTGCCAGCAGCTTGACACCCCTGAACACTGAAGCTTTCTTT	CASSLTPLNTEAFF
TRBV6-5	-	-	TRBJ1-1	TGTGCCAGCAGTTACTCTTCCCTCTCGGTGAACACTGAAGCTTTCTTT	CASSYSSLSVNTEAFF
TRBV5-4	-	-	TRBJ2-2	TGTGCCAGCACCTTATCAGGGATCCAGAACACCGGGGAGCTGTTTTTT	CASTLSGIQNTGELFF
TRBV25-1	-	TRBD1	TRBJ2-7	TGTGCCAGCAGTGATTTGGACAGGGGGCATCCCTACGAGCAGTACTTC	CASSDLDRGHPYEQYF
TRBV6-4	-	TRBD1	TRBJ2-2	TGTGCCAGCAGCAGGGGGACCGACACCGGGGAGCTGTTTTTT	CASSRGTDTGELFF
TRBV7-9	-	TRBD1	TRBJ1-1	TGTGCCAGCAGTACCGACAGGGGATGGACTGAAGCTTTCTTT	CASSTDRGWTEAFF
TRBV27	-	TRBD1	TRBJ1-2	TGTGCCAGCAGTTTAATCGGGACAGGGGATGGCTACACCTTC	CASSLIGTGDGYTF
TRBV15	-	-	TRBJ2-7	TGTGCCACCAGCAGAGGTGAAAGTCTTAGTGAGCAGTACTTC	CATSRGESLSEQYF
TRBV4-1	few	TRBD1	TRBJ1-5	TGCGCCAGCAGCCTCATACAGGGGAGCAATCAGCCCCAGCATTTT	CASSLIQGSNQPQHF
TRBV4-1	-	TRBD1	TRBJ2-5	TGCGCCAGCAGCCACCGGACAGGGGGGGGAGAGACCCAGTACTTC	CASSHRTGGGETQYF
TRBV2	-	-	TRBJ1-5	TGTGCCAGCAGTGGTGTAGGGGGTAGCAATCAGCCCCAGCATTTT	CASSGVGGSNQPQHF
TRBV15	-	TRBD2	TRBJ2-1	TGTGCCACCAGCAGGAGCGGGGGTAGGTTCTTC	CATSRSGGRFF
TRBV7-9	-	TRBD2	TRBJ2-1	TGTGCCAGCAGCCCTAGACTAGCGGGGGGGCGCAATGAGCAGTTCTTC	CASSPRLAGGRNEQFF
TRBV4-1	few	-	TRBJ1-1	TGCGCCAGCAGCCAAGTAGGTCGGACTCCCTGGGCTTTCTTT	CASSQVGRTPWAFF
TRBV27	-	-	TRBJ1-4	TGTGCCAGCAGTCCGACTAGTGCGGGGGGCCTGTTTTTT	CASSPTSAGGLFF